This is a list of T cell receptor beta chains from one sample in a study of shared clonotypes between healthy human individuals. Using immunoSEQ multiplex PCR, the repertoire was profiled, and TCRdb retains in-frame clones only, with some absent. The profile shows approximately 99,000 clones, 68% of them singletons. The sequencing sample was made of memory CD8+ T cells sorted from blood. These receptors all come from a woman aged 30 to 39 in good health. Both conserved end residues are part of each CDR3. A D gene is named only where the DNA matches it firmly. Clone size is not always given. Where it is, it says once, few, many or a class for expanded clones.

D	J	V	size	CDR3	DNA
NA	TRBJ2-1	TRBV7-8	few	CASTGTRREVEQFF	TGTGCCAGCACCGGGACCCGGCGGGAAGTAGAGCAGTTCTTC
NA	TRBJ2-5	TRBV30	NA	CAWGVIRGREETQYF	TGTGCCTGGGGAGTTATAAGGGGTAGGGAAGAGACCCAGTACTTC
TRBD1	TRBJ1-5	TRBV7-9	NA	CASRAGTGGQPQHF	TGTGCCAGCAGGGCCGGGACAGGGGGCCAGCCCCAGCATTTT
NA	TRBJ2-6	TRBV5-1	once	CASSLGAPGANVLTF	TGCGCCAGCAGCTTGGGGGCCCCTGGGGCCAACGTCCTGACTTTC
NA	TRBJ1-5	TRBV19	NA	CASNSKGNSNQPQHF	TGTGCCAGTAATAGCAAGGGAAATAGCAATCAGCCCCAGCATTTT
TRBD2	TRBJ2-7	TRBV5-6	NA	CASSDGTSALAVSEQYF	TGTGCCAGCAGCGACGGGACTAGCGCGCTTGCCGTCTCCGAGCAGTACTTC
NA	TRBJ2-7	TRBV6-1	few	CASSEIGWDEQYF	TGTGCCAGCAGTGAAATCGGTTGGGACGAGCAGTACTTC
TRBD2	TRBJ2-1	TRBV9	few	CASSVASGIYNEQFF	TGTGCCAGCAGCGTAGCTAGCGGAATCTACAATGAGCAGTTCTTC
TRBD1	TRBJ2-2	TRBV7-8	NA	CASTLGQGVVGELFF	TGTGCCAGCACCCTCGGACAGGGGGTGGTCGGGGAGCTGTTTTTT
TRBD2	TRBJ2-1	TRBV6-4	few	CASSDSGTSGSGVNEQFF	TGTGCCAGCAGTGACTCTGGGACTAGCGGGAGCGGGGTCAATGAGCAGTTCTTC
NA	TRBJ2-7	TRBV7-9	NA	CASSSPPTHEQYF	TGTGCCAGCAGCTCCCCACCAACCCACGAGCAGTACTTC
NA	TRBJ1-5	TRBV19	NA	CASSIWAGGNQPQHF	TGTGCCAGTAGTATCTGGGCAGGCGGCAATCAGCCCCAGCATTTT
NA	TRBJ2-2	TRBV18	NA	CASSPSGELFF	TGTGCCAGCTCACCAAGCGGGGAGCTGTTTTTT
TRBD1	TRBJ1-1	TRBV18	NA	CASSPTGDTEAFF	TGTGCCAGCTCACCCACAGGGGACACTGAAGCTTTCTTT
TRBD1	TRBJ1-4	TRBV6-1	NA	CASSPETGGSEKLFF	TGTGCCAGCAGTCCAGAAACAGGGGGGTCTGAAAAACTGTTTTTT
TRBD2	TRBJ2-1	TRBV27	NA	CASSPGTSGIGLYEQFF	TGTGCCAGCAGTCCCGGGACTAGCGGGATCGGGTTGTATGAGCAGTTCTTC
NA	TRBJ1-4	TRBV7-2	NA	CASSPDTVNEKLFF	TGTGCCAGCAGCCCCGACACGGTAAACGAAAAACTGTTTTTT
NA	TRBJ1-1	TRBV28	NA	CASHIDRSKTPAFF	TGTGCCAGCCACATAGACCGGTCCAAAACCCCAGCTTTCTTT
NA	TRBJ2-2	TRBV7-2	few	CASSRILPSNTGELFF	TGTGCCAGCAGCCGAATACTACCGTCGAACACCGGGGAGCTGTTTTTT
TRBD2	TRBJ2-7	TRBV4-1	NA	CASSQDRLAGDEQYF	TGCGCCAGCAGCCAAGATCGCCTAGCGGGAGACGAGCAGTACTTC
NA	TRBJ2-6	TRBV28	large	CASSPLGHDSGANVLTF	TGTGCCAGCAGTCCACTGGGACACGACTCTGGGGCCAACGTCCTGACTTTC
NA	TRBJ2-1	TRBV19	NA	CASSIQGEGTRQFF	TGTGCCAGTAGTATCCAGGGAGAGGGCACTCGGCAGTTCTTC
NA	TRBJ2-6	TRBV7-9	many	CASSPRQYSGANVLTF	TGTGCCAGCAGCCCACGACAGTACTCTGGGGCCAACGTCCTGACTTTC
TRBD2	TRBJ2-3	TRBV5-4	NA	CASIDSGASTDTQYF	TGTGCCAGCATCGATAGCGGGGCTAGCACAGATACGCAGTATTTT
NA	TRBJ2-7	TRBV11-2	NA	CASSYQTGYEQYF	TGTGCCAGCAGCTACCAAACAGGTTACGAGCAGTACTTC
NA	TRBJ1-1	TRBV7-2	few	CASSQPWAGSNMNTEAFF	TGTGCCAGCAGCCAGCCCTGGGCAGGGAGCAACATGAACACTGAAGCTTTCTTT
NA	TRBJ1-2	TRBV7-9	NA	CASSPMGAGGYYGYTF	TGTGCCAGCAGCCCGATGGGGGCGGGGGGCTACTATGGCTACACCTTC
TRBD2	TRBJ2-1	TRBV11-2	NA	CASSLIGRARYNEQFF	TGTGCCAGCAGCTTAATCGGGAGGGCCAGATACAATGAGCAGTTCTTC
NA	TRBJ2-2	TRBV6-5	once	CASSETGTGELFF	TGTGCCAGCAGTGAGACAGGCACCGGGGAGCTGTTTTTT
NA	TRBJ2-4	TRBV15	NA	CATSGRQHQNIQYF	TGTGCCACCAGCGGCCGACAGCACCAAAACATTCAGTACTTC
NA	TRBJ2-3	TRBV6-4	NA	CASSVRDSTDTQYF	TGTGCCAGCAGTGTCCGAGACAGCACAGATACGCAGTATTTT
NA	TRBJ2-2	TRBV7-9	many	CASSFHSNTGELFF	TGTGCCAGCAGCTTTCACTCGAACACCGGGGAGCTGTTTTTT
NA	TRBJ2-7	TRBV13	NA	CASSLEGQDYEQYF	TGTGCCAGCAGCTTAGAAGGTCAGGACTACGAGCAGTACTTC
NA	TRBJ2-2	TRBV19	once	CASSAQGGGELFF	TGTGCCAGTAGTGCCCAAGGTGGGGGGGAGCTGTTTTTT
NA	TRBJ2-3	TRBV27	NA	CASSLKGTFFYTQYF	TGTGCCAGCAGTTTGAAGGGGACGTTTTTTTATACGCAGTATTTT
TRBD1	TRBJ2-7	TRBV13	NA	CASSSPGQGIHEQYF	TGTGCCAGCAGTTCCCCGGGACAGGGGATCCACGAGCAGTACTTC
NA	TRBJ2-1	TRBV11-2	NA	CASSFVNYNEQFF	TGTGCCAGCAGCTTCGTCAACTACAATGAGCAGTTCTTC
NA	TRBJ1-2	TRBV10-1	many	CASSETGYGYTF	TGCGCCAGCAGTGAGACCGGGTATGGCTACACCTTC
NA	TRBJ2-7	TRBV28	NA	CASGLRVFSYEQYF	TGTGCCAGCGGGCTAAGGGTCTTCTCCTACGAGCAGTACTTC
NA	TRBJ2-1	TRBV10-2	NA	CASCRGDNEQFF	TGCGCCAGCTGCCGCGGGGACAATGAGCAGTTCTTC
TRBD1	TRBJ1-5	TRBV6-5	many	CASRDRGDQPQHF	TGTGCCAGCAGAGACAGGGGGGATCAGCCCCAGCATTTT
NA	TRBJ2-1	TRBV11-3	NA	CASSPRHLAEGSSEQFF	TGTGCCAGCAGCCCCCGCCATCTCGCCGAGGGGAGTAGTGAGCAGTTCTTC
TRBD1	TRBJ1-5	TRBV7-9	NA	CASSFSGGSNQPQHF	TGTGCCAGCAGCTTTTCAGGGGGCAGCAATCAGCCCCAGCATTTT
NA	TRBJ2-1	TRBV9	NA	CASSVYRDDNEQFF	TGTGCCAGCAGCGTATACAGGGACGACAATGAGCAGTTCTTC
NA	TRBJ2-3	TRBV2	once	CASTTDTQYF	TGTGCCAGCACCACAGATACGCAGTATTTT
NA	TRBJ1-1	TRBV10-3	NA	CAISEGSALNTEAFF	TGTGCCATCAGTGAAGGTTCCGCCCTGAACACTGAAGCTTTCTTT
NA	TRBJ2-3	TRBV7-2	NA	CASSFQSSEADTQYF	TGTGCCAGCAGCTTCCAATCTAGCGAAGCAGATACGCAGTATTTT
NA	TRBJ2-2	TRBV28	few	CASRIQPGRSNTGELFF	TGTGCCAGCAGGATACAACCGGGACGGAGTAACACCGGGGAGCTGTTTTTT
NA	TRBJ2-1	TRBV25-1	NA	CASSLTMGLEHNNEQFF	TGTGCCAGCAGCCTAACTATGGGGCTAGAGCATAACAATGAGCAGTTCTTC
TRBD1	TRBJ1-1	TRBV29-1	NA	CSGGTVSSEAFF	TGCAGCGGGGGGACAGTCTCTTCCGAAGCTTTCTTT
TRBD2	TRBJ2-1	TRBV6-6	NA	CASRLAGHSYNEQFF	TGTGCCAGCAGGCTAGCGGGCCACTCCTACAATGAGCAGTTCTTC
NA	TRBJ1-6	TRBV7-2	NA	CASSLQFGVGSPLHF	TGTGCCAGCAGCTTACAGTTTGGGGTGGGGTCACCCCTCCACTTT
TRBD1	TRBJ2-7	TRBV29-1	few	CSVEGTGTGASYEQYF	TGCAGCGTTGAAGGTACCGGGACAGGGGCGTCCTACGAGCAGTACTTC
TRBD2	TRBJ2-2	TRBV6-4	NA	CASSEAGEVGELFF	TGTGCCAGCAGTGAAGCGGGAGAGGTCGGGGAGCTGTTTTTT
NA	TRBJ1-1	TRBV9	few	CASSVSWATEAFF	TGTGCCAGCAGCGTATCGTGGGCCACTGAAGCTTTCTTT